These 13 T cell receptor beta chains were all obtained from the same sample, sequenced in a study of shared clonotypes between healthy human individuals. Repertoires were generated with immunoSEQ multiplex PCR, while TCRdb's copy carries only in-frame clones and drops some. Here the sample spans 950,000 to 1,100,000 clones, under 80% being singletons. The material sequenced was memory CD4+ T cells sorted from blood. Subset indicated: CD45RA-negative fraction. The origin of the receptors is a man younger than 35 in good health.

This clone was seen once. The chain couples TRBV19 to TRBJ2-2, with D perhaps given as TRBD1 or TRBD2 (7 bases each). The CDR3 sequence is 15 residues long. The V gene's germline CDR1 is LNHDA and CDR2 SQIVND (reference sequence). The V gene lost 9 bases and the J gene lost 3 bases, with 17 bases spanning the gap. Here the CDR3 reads CASHGGGGYTGELFF. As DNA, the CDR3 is TGTGCCAGCCACGGGGGAGGGGGCTACACCGGGGAGCTGTTTTTT.

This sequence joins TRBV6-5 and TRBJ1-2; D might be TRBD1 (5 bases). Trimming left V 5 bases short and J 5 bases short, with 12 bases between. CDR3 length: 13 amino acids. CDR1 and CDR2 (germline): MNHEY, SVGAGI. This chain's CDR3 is CASSRGREYGYTF. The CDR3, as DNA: TGTGCCAGCAGTCGGGGACGGGAATATGGCTACACCTTC.

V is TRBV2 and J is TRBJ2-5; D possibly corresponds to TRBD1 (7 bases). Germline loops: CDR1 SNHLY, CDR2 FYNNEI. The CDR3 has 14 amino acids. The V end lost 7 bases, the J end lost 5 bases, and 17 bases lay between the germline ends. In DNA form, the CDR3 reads TGTGCCAGCATGAGACAGGGAGGTCGGGAGACCCAGTACTTC. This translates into CASMRQGGRETQYF.

CDR3 protein: CASSVGSGGYTEAFF. As DNA, the CDR3 is TGTGCCAGCAGCGTAGGTTCGGGGGGCTACACTGAAGCTTTCTTT. The rearrangement joins TRBV9 to TRBJ1-1, with D possibly matching TRBD1 (6 bases). The CDR3 contains 15 residues. Germline-derived CDR1 and CDR2 are SGDLS and YYNGEE. Trimming shortened V by 0 bases and J by 3 bases, and 12 bases separated the two germline ends.

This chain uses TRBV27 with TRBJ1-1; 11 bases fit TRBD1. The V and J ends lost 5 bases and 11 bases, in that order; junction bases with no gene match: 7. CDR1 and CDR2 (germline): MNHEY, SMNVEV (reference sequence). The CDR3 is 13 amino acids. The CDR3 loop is CASSPRDRGSAFF. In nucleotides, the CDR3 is TGTGCCAGCAGTCCCCGGGACAGGGGGTCGGCTTTCTTT.

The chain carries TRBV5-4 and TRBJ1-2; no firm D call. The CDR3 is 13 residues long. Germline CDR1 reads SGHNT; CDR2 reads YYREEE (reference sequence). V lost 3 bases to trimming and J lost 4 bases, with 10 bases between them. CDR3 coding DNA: TGTGCCAGCAGCTCGCAGGACCGCTATGGCTACACCTTC. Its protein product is CASSSQDRYGYTF.

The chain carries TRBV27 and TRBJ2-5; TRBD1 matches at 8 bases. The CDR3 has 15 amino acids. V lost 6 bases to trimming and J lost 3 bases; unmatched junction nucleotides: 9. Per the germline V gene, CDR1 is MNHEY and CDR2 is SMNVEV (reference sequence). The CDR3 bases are TGTGCCAGCAGCAGGACAGGGTTTGGAAAAGAGACCCAGTACTTC. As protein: CASSRTGFGKETQYF.

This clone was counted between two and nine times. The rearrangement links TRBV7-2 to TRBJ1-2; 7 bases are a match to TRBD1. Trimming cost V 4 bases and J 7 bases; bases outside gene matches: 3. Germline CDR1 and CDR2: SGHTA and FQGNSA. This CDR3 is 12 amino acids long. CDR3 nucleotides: TGTGCCAGCAGCTCGACAGGGCTTGGCTACACCTTC. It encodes CASSSTGLGYTF. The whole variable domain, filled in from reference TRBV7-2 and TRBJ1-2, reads GAGVSQSPSNKVTEKGKDVELRCDPISGHTALYWYRQSLGQGLEFLIYFQGNSAPDKSGLPSDRFSAERTGGSVSTLTIQRTQQEDSAVYLCASSSTGLGYTFGSGTRLTVV.

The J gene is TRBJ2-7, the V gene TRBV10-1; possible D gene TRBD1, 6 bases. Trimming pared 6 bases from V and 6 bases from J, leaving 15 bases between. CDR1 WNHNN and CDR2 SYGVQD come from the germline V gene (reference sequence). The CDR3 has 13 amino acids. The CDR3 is CASRHRDHCEQYF. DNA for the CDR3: TGCGCCAGCAGGCACAGGGATCACTGCGAGCAGTACTTC.

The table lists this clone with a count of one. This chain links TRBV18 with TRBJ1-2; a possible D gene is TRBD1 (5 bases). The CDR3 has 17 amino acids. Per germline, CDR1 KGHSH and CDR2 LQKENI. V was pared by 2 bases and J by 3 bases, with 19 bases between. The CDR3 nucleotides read TGTGCCAGCTCACCAAAGACTCTCCAAGGCAGGGACTATGGCTACACCTTC. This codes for CASSPKTLQGRDYGYTF.

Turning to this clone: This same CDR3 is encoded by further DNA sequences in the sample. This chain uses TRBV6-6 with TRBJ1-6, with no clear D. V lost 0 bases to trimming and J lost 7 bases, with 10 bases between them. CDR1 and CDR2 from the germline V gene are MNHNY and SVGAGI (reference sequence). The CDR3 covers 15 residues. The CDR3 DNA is TGTGCCAGCAGTTACTCCCCAGACTCCAATTCACCCCTCCACTTT. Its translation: CASSYSPDSNSPLHF.

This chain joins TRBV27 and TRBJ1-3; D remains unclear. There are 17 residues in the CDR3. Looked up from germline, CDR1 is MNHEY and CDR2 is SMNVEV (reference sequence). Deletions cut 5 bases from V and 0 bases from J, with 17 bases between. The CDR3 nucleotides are TGTGCCAGCAGTCCACTACAAACGGGCAGCTCTGGAAACACCATATATTTT. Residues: CASSPLQTGSSGNTIYF.

The CDR3 spells CASSPRQQGADTQYF. CDR3 nucleotides: TGTGCCAGCTCACCACGTCAACAGGGCGCAGATACGCAGTATTTT. The chain recombines TRBV18 with TRBJ2-3, with a weak D call TRBD1 (6 bases). CDR3 length: 15 amino acids. Germline V gene data show CDR1 as KGHSH and CDR2 as LQKENI. The V and J ends lost 1 base and 4 bases respectively, with 12 bases between them. The full variable domain, rest sourced from reference TRBV18 and TRBJ2-3, is NAGVMQNPRHLVRRRGQEARLRCSPMKGHSHVYWYRQLPEEGLKFMVYLQKENIIDESGMPKERFSAEFPKEGPSILRIQQVVRGDSAAYFCASSPRQQGADTQYFGPGTRLTVL.